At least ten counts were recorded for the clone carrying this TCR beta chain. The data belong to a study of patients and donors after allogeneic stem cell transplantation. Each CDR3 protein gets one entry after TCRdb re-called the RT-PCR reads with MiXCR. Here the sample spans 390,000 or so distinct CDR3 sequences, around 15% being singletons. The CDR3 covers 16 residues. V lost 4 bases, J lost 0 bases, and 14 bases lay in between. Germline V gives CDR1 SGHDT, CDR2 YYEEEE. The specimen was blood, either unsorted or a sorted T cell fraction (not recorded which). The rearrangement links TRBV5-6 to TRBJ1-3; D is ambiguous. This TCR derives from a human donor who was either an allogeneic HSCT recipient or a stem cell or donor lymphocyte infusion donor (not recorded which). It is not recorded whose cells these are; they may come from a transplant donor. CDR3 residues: CASSGMRVSSGNTIYF. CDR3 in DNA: TGTGCCAGCAGCGGCATGAGGGTGAGCTCTGGAAACACCATATATTTT.